The rows below give T cell receptor beta chains drawn from one sample of a study of early T cells in non-severe SARS-CoV-2 infection. TCRdb analysed the 5' RACE reads with MiXCR anew, one entry per CDR3 protein. Of 66,000 or so distinct CDR3 sequences in the sample, less than 15% were seen once. Input material: whole blood. The source of these receptors is an adult who was a healthcare worker with PCR-confirmed SARS-CoV-2 infection or an uninfected control (not recorded which). Both conserved end residues are part of each CDR3.

v_gene | CDR3aa
TRBV11-2 | CASSPTRRDILYEQYF
TRBV28 | CASSFWGAKNIQYF
TRBV11-2 | CASSLDADSEAFF
TRBV11-1 | CASSEEGGLTGELFF
TRBV7-9 | CASSLDFRGEETQYF
TRBV7-3 | CASSLISQPQETQYF
TRBV15 | CATSRSQETQYF
TRBV18 | CASSDGPRGRPAYEQYF
TRBV29-1 | CSVGQGMYEQYF
TRBV29-1 | CSVALAGGTDTQYF
TRBV5-1 | CASSDFGELFF
TRBV7-2 | CASSPWTTNTEAFF
TRBV2 | CASRGDRAYTDTQYF
TRBV27 | CASSLRRAAEGYTF
TRBV20-1 | CSARWTVRGNQPQHF
TRBV6-2/TRBV6-3 | CASSRPGLAGSTQYF
TRBV29-1 | CSVLQLAGGTDTQYF
TRBV11-2 | CASSSRDTSSGNTIYF
TRBV4-1 | CASSASWANEKLFF
TRBV3-1 | CASSLDRVLHEQYF
TRBV6-2/TRBV6-3 | CASSQLRVNTEAFF
TRBV7-6 | CASSSSSQQAGSYNEQFF
TRBV19 | CASSWRLAGDYNEQFF
TRBV18 | CASSTKGGTEAFF
TRBV29-1 | CSVFGPVYEQYF
TRBV20-1 | CSASGRDPAVDNSPLHF
TRBV5-1 | CASSFAGFAEAFF
TRBV10-3 | CAIRAFRQGEYEQYF
TRBV27 | CASSQPGVSNEQFF
TRBV29-1 | CSAAGGGLPYNEQFF
TRBV19 | CASSTGLAGNQETQYF
TRBV7-2 | CASSLALAGGEQYF
TRBV6-5 | CASSYSGGTEAFF
TRBV28 | CASSLGGLTYEQYF
TRBV28 | CASSLQGGFYEQYF
TRBV18 | CASSGERFSYEQYF
TRBV5-4 | CASSLSGGRVTKNIQYF
TRBV7-6 | CASSSGTALQETQYF
TRBV29-1 | CSVDIPGLNYGYTF
TRBV20-1 | CSALNRATSTDTQYF
TRBV5-1 | CASSLETGGFYEQYF
TRBV11-1 | CASSFGLAGGANEQFF
TRBV5-1 | CASSLATGRQETQYF
TRBV5-1 | CASSTGYTEAFF
TRBV29-1 | CSVRSSGSFHEQYF
TRBV6-6 | CASSYSPGALYGYTF
TRBV28 | CASRADYEQYF